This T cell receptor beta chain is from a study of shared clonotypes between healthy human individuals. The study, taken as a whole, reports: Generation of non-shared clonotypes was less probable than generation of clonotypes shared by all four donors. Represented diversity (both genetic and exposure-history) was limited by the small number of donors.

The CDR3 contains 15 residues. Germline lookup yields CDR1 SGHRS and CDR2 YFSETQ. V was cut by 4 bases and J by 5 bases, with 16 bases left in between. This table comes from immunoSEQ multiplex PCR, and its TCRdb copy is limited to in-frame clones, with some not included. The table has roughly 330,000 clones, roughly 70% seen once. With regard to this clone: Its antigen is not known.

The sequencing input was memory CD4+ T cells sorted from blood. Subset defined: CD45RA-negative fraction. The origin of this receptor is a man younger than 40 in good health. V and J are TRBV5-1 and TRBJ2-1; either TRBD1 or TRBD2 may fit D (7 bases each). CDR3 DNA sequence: TGCGCCAGCAGCCGGAGGCAGGGGGGGAACAATGAGCAGTTCTTC. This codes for CASSRRQGGNNEQFF.